The 9 T cell receptor beta chains reported below all come from one sample, sequenced in a study of cytomegalovirus exposure and HLA in healthy donors. The assay was immunoSEQ multiplex PCR, and TCRdb's table has in-frame clones only and misses some. The sample consists of over 250,000 clones, roughly nine tenths of them appearing once. The sequenced material came from PBMCs. These receptors were collected from a woman in her twenties or thirties in good health and CMV-seropositive.

The chain combines TRBV28 with TRBJ2-7; D possibly matches TRBD1 or TRBD2 (5 bases each). Deletions cut 3 bases from V and 3 bases from J, with 15 bases between. This CDR3 is built from 15 residues. Looked up from germline, CDR1 is MDHEN and CDR2 is SYDVKM. The CDR3 spells CASSFLSAQGYEQYF. As DNA, the CDR3 is TGTGCCAGCAGTTTCCTTAGCGCCCAGGGCTACGAGCAGTACTTC. Full variable domain (outside the CDR3, taken from reference TRBV28 and TRBJ2-7): DVKVTQSSRYLVKRTGEKVFLECVQDMDHENMFWYRQDPGLGLRLIYFSYDVKMKEKGDIPEGYSVSREKKERFSLILESASTNQTSMYLCASSFLSAQGYEQYFGPGTRLTVT.

The chain links TRBV9 to TRBJ2-1, with 10 bases lining up with TRBD2. Germline-derived CDR1 and CDR2 are SGDLS and YYNGEE. The V gene end was trimmed by 4 bases and the J gene end by 7 bases; junction bases not matched to a gene: 17. CDR3 length equals 18 residues. This CDR3 reads CASSTQKVAGGKGNEQFF. CDR3 DNA sequence: TGTGCCAGCAGCACTCAAAAGGTAGCGGGAGGAAAGGGTAATGAGCAGTTCTTC.

The J gene is TRBJ1-3, the V gene TRBV5-1; D uncertain. The CDR3 is 15 amino acids. The germline V gene encodes CDR1 SGHRS and CDR2 YFSETQ. Deletions cut 5 bases from V and 0 bases from J, with 12 bases between. The CDR3 DNA sequence: TGCGCCAGCAGTAATAGCCCAACCTCTGGAAACACCATATATTTT. Encoded protein: CASSNSPTSGNTIYF.

This sequence joins TRBV19 and TRBJ1-2; 7 bases line up with TRBD1. J gave up 8 bases and V 5 bases, and 11 bases lay outside the gene matches. The CDR3 is 14 residues long. Germline-derived CDR1 and CDR2 are LNHDA and SQIVND (reference sequence). CDR3 nucleotide sequence: TGTGCCAGTAGTCCCCAAATGACAGGGTTCGGCTACACCTTC. Translating it yields CASSPQMTGFGYTF.

The chain couples TRBV9 to TRBJ2-2, with TRBD1 identical over 10 bases. Looked up from germline, CDR1 is SGDLS and CDR2 is YYNGEE. V gave up 2 bases and J gave up 11 bases; unmatched junction bases: 3. The CDR3 is made up of 13 amino acids. In DNA form, the CDR3 reads TGTGCCAGCAGCGTCGACAGGGGGCTTGAGCTGTTTTTT. Translation gives CASSVDRGLELFF.

Only a few counts were recorded for this clone. The V and J genes are TRBV11-1 and TRBJ2-7; no reliable D call. V was shortened by 5 bases and J by 1 base, with 12 bases between the two germline ends. Germline V lookup: CDR1 SGHAT, CDR2 FQDESV (reference sequence). CDR3 size: 14 residues. CDR3 DNA: TGTGCCAGCAGCCCCGAGATGGGGTCCTACGAGCAGTACTTC. Its protein is CASSPEMGSYEQYF.

This clone has only one observation. The chain combines TRBV19 with TRBJ1-4; D unresolved. The CDR3 has 15 residues. Trimming left V 4 bases short and J 2 bases short, with 11 bases between. Looked up from germline, CDR1 is LNHDA and CDR2 is SQIVND (reference sequence). The CDR3 loop reads CASSTGKATNEKLFF. The CDR3 bases are TGTGCCAGTAGTACTGGGAAAGCTACTAATGAAAAACTGTTTTTT.

The rearrangement links TRBV28 to TRBJ2-7; D remains ambiguous. Germline V lookup: CDR1 MDHEN, CDR2 SYDVKM. This CDR3 comprises 17 residues. Trimming stripped 2 bases from V and 0 bases from J, with 17 bases between. CDR3 in amino acids: CASSLIGSSTPSYEQYF. CDR3 bases: TGTGCCAGCAGTTTAATTGGATCCAGTACGCCCTCCTACGAGCAGTACTTC.

The chain employs TRBV5-1 and TRBJ1-1; D is unresolved. From germline, CDR1 is SGHRS and CDR2 YFSETQ. V was shortened by 4 bases and J by 1 base, with 11 bases between the two germline ends. The length of the CDR3 is 14 residues. The CDR3 region has the DNA TGCGCCAGCAGCGGGAATTTGCAGAACACTGAAGCTTTCTTT. As protein: CASSGNLQNTEAFF.